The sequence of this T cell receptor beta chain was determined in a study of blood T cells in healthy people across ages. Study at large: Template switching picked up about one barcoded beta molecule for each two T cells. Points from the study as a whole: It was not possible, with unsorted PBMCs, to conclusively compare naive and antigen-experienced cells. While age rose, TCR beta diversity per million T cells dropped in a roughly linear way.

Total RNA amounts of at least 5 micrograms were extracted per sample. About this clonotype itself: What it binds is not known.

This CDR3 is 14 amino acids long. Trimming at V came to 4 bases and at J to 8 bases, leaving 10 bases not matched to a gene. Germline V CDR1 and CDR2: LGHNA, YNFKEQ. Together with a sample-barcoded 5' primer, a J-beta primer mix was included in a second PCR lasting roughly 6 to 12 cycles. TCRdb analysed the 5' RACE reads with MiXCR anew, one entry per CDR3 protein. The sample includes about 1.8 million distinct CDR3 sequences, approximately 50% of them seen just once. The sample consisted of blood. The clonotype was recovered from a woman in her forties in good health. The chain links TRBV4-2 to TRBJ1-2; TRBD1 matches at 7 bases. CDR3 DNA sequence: TGTGCCAGCAGCCGGGGCCAGGGGGAGGACGGCTACACCTTC. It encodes CASSRGQGEDGYTF.